What follows describes a single T cell receptor beta chain. The antigen is unknown. The length of the CDR3 is 13 residues. Germline CDR1 and CDR2: MNHEY and SMNVEV (reference sequence). The V gene end was trimmed by 6 bases and the J gene end by 2 bases; junction bases not matched to a gene: 3. This sample is drawn from a study of cytomegalovirus exposure and HLA in healthy donors. General study points: Many donors carried some public TCRs, although rarity characterized most TCR sequences.

Sequenced by immunoSEQ multiplex PCR; TCRdb stores in-frame clones only, minus some. The sample holds 170,000 or so clones, 75% to 90% seen once. V is TRBV27 and J is TRBJ2-7, with TRBD2 identical over 8 bases. The clonotype was recovered from a young man in good health and CMV-seropositive. The sequencing input was PBMCs. This CDR3 is CASSSGLAYEQYF. DNA of the CDR3: TGTGCCAGCAGCTCGGGACTAGCCTACGAGCAGTACTTC.